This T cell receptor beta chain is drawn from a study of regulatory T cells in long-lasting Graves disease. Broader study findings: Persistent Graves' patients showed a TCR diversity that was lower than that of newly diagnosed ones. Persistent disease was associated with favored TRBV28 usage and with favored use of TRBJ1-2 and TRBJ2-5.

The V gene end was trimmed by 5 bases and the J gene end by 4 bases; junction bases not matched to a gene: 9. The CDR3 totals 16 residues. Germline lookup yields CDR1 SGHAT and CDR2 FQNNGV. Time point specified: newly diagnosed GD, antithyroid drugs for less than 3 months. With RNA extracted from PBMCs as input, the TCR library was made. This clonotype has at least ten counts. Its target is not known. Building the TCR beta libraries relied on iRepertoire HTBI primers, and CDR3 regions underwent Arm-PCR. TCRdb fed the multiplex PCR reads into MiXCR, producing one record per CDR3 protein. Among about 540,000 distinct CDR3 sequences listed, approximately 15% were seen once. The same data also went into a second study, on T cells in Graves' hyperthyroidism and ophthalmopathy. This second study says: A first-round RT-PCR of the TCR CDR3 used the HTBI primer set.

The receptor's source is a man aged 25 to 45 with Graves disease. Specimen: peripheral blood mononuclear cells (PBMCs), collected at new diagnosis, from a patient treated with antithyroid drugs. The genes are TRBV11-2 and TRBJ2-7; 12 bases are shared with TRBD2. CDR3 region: CASSPWTSGAVYEQYF. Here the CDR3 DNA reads TGTGCCAGCAGCCCGTGGACTAGCGGGGCGGTATACGAGCAGTACTTC.